This T cell receptor beta chain originates from a study of cytomegalovirus exposure and HLA in healthy donors. V trimming: 0 bases; J trimming: 1 base; junction bases outside the gene matches: 6. The germline V gene encodes CDR1 LNHNV and CDR2 YYDKDF (reference sequence). This CDR3 comprises 17 residues. The PCR used 60 Vbeta and 13 Jbeta primers. TCRdb keeps only in-frame clones here, not all; method: immunoSEQ multiplex PCR. The sample records about 57,000 clones, 65% to 80% being singletons. V and J are TRBV15 and TRBJ2-7; TRBD1 aligns across 10 bases. Source material: PBMCs. This sequence was found in a woman aged 50 to 65 in good health and CMV-seronegative. The CDR3 nucleotides read TGTGCCACCAGCAGAGAGGAGGACAGGGGGGTTTCCTACGAGCAGTACTTC. It encodes CATSREEDRGVSYEQYF.